This is a list of T cell receptor beta chains from one sample in a study of shared clonotypes between healthy human individuals. The data were produced by immunoSEQ multiplex PCR, yet TCRdb's version contains in-frame clones alone and is incomplete. This table has more than 550,000 clones, around 90% appearing once. The sequencing sample was made of naive CD8+ T cells sorted from blood. The receptors stem from a man younger than 40 in good health. Each CDR3 is given with its conserved first and last residue. The D gene is left open where the match is weak. Where a row states a size, it is once, few, many or the class of an expanded clone; other rows omit it.

d_gene: -; j_gene: TRBJ2-1; v_gene: TRBV10-1; abundance: once; CDR3aa: CASSESGGRYNEQFF; CDR3nt: TGCGCCAGCAGTGAGTCCGGCGGCAGATACAATGAGCAGTTCTTC
d_gene: TRBD1; j_gene: TRBJ2-7; v_gene: TRBV7-2; abundance: -; CDR3aa: CASSLAAGQGIGEQYF; CDR3nt: TGTGCCAGCAGCTTAGCGGCGGGACAGGGAATAGGCGAGCAGTACTTC
d_gene: -; j_gene: TRBJ1-3; v_gene: TRBV29-1; abundance: -; CDR3aa: CSVALQGPGNTIYF; CDR3nt: TGCAGCGTTGCGTTACAGGGCCCTGGAAACACCATATATTTT
d_gene: -; j_gene: TRBJ2-7; v_gene: TRBV27; abundance: -; CDR3aa: CASSGTPYEQYF; CDR3nt: TGTGCCAGCAGTGGGACACCCTACGAGCAGTACTTC
d_gene: -; j_gene: TRBJ1-5; v_gene: TRBV6-4; abundance: -; CDR3aa: CASVWTQPQHF; CDR3nt: TGTGCCAGCGTTTGGACGCAGCCCCAGCATTTT
d_gene: -; j_gene: TRBJ2-7; v_gene: TRBV4-1; abundance: -; CDR3aa: CASSQEGGPYEQYF; CDR3nt: TGCGCCAGCAGCCAAGAGGGAGGTCCCTACGAGCAGTACTTC
d_gene: TRBD2; j_gene: TRBJ2-2; v_gene: TRBV18; abundance: -; CDR3aa: CASSPGAGPTGELFF; CDR3nt: TGTGCCAGCTCACCAGGAGCGGGACCCACCGGGGAGCTGTTTTTT
d_gene: -; j_gene: TRBJ2-1; v_gene: TRBV29-1; abundance: -; CDR3aa: CSVEGGLAPFYNEQFF; CDR3nt: TGCAGCGTTGAAGGCGGTCTAGCGCCTTTTTACAATGAGCAGTTCTTC
d_gene: TRBD2; j_gene: TRBJ2-1; v_gene: TRBV19; abundance: -; CDR3aa: CASSILVAGLFNEQFF; CDR3nt: TGTGCCAGTAGTATTCTGGTAGCGGGGTTGTTCAATGAGCAGTTCTTC
d_gene: -; j_gene: TRBJ1-5; v_gene: TRBV7-9; abundance: -; CDR3aa: CASSDDRHSNQPQHF; CDR3nt: TGTGCCAGCAGCGACGACAGACATAGCAATCAGCCCCAGCATTTT
d_gene: -; j_gene: TRBJ2-1; v_gene: TRBV27; abundance: -; CDR3aa: CASQAQGTYNEQFF; CDR3nt: TGTGCCAGCCAGGCCCAGGGCACCTACAATGAGCAGTTCTTC
d_gene: TRBD2; j_gene: TRBJ2-2; v_gene: TRBV7-9; abundance: -; CDR3aa: CASSLVAGEAGELFF; CDR3nt: TGTGCCAGCAGCTTAGTAGCGGGAGAGGCCGGGGAGCTGTTTTTT
d_gene: -; j_gene: TRBJ2-2; v_gene: TRBV11-3; abundance: -; CDR3aa: CASSPQIGAGNTGELFF; CDR3nt: TGTGCCAGCAGCCCGCAAATTGGCGCGGGTAACACCGGGGAGCTGTTTTTT
d_gene: -; j_gene: TRBJ2-7; v_gene: TRBV15; abundance: -; CDR3aa: CATSEDRNYEQYF; CDR3nt: TGTGCCACCAGTGAGGACAGAAATTACGAGCAGTACTTC
d_gene: -; j_gene: TRBJ2-3; v_gene: TRBV21-1; abundance: -; CDR3aa: CASPRSRTGAGGPNTDTQYF; CDR3nt: TGTGCCAGCCCCCGTTCCCGCACAGGGGCTGGCGGTCCCAACACAGATACGCAGTATTTT
d_gene: -; j_gene: TRBJ2-2; v_gene: TRBV5-6; abundance: few; CDR3aa: CASSLGSPGELFF; CDR3nt: TGTGCCAGCAGCTTGGGTAGCCCCGGGGAGCTGTTTTTT
d_gene: -; j_gene: TRBJ1-3; v_gene: TRBV27; abundance: -; CDR3aa: CASSLEGPDSGNTIYF; CDR3nt: TGTGCCAGCAGTTTAGAGGGCCCCGACTCTGGAAACACCATATATTTT
d_gene: TRBD1; j_gene: TRBJ2-3; v_gene: TRBV29-1; abundance: -; CDR3aa: CSVAGQGDLDTQYF; CDR3nt: TGCAGCGTAGCGGGACAGGGGGACTTAGATACGCAGTATTTT